This T cell receptor (beta chain) derives from a study of human T cells and chemical hapten exposure. As for the study in general: The patch tests put 0.01% DPC on the skin of the upper back and were read 6 days later.

CDR1 and CDR2 from the germline V gene are SGHKS and YYEKEE (reference sequence). V shed 4 bases and J 10 bases; nucleotides not matched to a gene: 8. This CDR3 is 15 amino acids long. Regarding time point: pre-sensitization, week 0. The treatment here: therapeutic diphenylcyclopropenone sensitization with weekly scalp DPC. The study's findings and limits: After DPC sensitization, TCRs above 1 in 1000 frequency showed no change.

This clonotype appeared many times. Antigen: not known. Each CDR3 protein is one row after TCRdb ran MiXCR on the RACE reads. Of 350,000 to 400,000 distinct CDR3 sequences in the sample, 5.1% are singletons; the top ten hold 2.6%. Sequencing used whole blood, obtained in connection with sensitization to the hapten diphenylcyclopropenone (DPC). The receptor was isolated from a woman in her forties or fifties with alopecia areata. Some clones in this sample may be carry-over from other donors' samples. The chain links TRBV5-5 to TRBJ2-1; 13 nucleotides line up with TRBD2. In nucleotides, the CDR3 is TGTGCCAGCAGCACCGGACTAGCGGGAGCAAACGAGCAGTTCTTC. As protein: CASSTGLAGANEQFF.